The present T cell receptor (beta chain) was sequenced within a study of blood T cell repertoires in COVID-19. For the study at large: The United States, Italy and Spain supplied acute and convalescent COVID-19 samples. Sample material is recorded as cDNA or gDNA derived from T cells, B-cell-depleted T cells, or PBMCs.

With 2 bases clipped from V and 4 bases from J, the junction kept 7 bases outside the gene matches. The V gene's germline CDR1 is MGHRA and CDR2 YSYEKL. This CDR3 region has 17 residues. Methods used by the authors: Amplification with reference gene primers provided the estimates of nucleated cell counts. Profiled with immunoSEQ multiplex PCR; TCRdb holds only in-frame clones, not every one. The V and J calls and clone size come from that table; D and trimming were worked out from the DNA. The table records over 25,000 clones, over 75% of them present only once. Material: peripheral blood. The chain has TRBV4-1 and TRBJ2-2; 10 nucleotides align to TRBD2. This sequence originates from a man between 65 and 85 years old with active COVID-19. The CDR3 sequence: CASSQLLAGITTGELFF. The CDR3 bases are TGCGCCAGCAGCCAATTACTAGCGGGGATCACCACCGGGGAGCTGTTTTTT.